This T cell receptor (beta chain) was recorded in a study of OX40 agonist ivuxolimab in advanced cancers. Study background: Ivuxolimab was delivered to patients intravenously every 2 weeks at doses spanning 0.01 to 10 mg/kg. Study-level results: Dosing at 0.1 to 3.0 mg/kg was accompanied by clonal expansion of CD4+ and CD8+ blood T cells by week 6.

The protocol was immunoSEQ multiplex PCR, while the TCRdb copy is restricted to in-frame clones and leaves out a portion. The sample lists some 70,000 clones, 91% occurring once. Turning to this clone: Its antigen remains unknown.

Germline CDR1 and CDR2: SGHNT and YYREEE (reference sequence). V dropped 4 bases and J dropped 5; count of bases not matched to a gene: 7. This CDR3 has 14 residues. This clonotype was sampled from an adult with an advanced solid tumor such as melanoma, head and neck, liver or kidney cancer. Sequences were derived from CD4+ or CD8+ T cells sorted from blood, sampled in a trial of the OX40 agonist ivuxolimab. V and J are TRBV5-4 and TRBJ1-1; TRBD1 matches at 8 bases. The DNA of the CDR3 is TGTGCCAGCAGCGTGACAGGGGTTTGGACTGAAGCTTTCTTT. This codes for CASSVTGVWTEAFF.